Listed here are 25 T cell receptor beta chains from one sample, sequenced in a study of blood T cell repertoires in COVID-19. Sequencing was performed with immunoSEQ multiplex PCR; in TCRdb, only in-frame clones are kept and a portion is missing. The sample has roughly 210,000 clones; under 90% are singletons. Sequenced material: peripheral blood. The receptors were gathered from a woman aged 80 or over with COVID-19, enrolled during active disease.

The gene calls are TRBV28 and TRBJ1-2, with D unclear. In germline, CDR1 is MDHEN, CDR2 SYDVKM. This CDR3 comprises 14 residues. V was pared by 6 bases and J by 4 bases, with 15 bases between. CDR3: CASSSQAFRYGYTF. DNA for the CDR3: TGTGCCAGCAGCTCCCAGGCGTTCCGCTATGGCTACACCTTC.

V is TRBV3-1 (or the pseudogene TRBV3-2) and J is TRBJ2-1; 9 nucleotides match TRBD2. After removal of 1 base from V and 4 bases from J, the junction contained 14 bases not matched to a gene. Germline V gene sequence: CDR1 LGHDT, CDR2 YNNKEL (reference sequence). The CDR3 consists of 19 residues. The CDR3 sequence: CASSQGGGSGGGLYNEQFF. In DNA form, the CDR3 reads TGTGCCAGCAGCCAAGGCGGGGGTAGCGGGGGAGGACTTTACAATGAGCAGTTCTTC.

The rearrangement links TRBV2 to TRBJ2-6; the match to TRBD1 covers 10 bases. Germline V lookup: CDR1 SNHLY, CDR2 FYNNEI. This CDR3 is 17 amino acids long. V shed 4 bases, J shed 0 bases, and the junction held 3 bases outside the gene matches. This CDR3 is CASSVGTGASGANVLTF. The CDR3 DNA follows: TGTGCCAGCAGTGTTGGGACAGGGGCCTCTGGGGCCAACGTCCTGACTTTC.

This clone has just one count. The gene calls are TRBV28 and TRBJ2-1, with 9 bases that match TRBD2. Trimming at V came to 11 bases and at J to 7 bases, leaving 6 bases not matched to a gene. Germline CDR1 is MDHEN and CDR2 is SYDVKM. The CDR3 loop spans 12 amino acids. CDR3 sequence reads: CAEAGGPNEQFF. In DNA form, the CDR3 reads TGTGCCGAGGCGGGGGGGCCTAATGAGCAGTTCTTC.

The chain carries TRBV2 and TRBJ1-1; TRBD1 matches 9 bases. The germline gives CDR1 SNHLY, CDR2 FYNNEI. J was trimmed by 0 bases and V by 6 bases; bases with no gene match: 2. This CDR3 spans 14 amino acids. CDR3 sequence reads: CASRGQGMNTEAFF. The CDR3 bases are TGTGCCAGCAGAGGACAGGGGATGAACACTGAAGCTTTCTTT.

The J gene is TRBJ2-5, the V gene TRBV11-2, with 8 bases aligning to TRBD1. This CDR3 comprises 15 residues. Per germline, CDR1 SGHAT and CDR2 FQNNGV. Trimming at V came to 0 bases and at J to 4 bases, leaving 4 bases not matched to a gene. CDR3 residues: CASSLDRGRRETQYF. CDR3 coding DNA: TGTGCCAGCAGCTTAGACAGGGGGCGCCGAGAGACCCAGTACTTC.

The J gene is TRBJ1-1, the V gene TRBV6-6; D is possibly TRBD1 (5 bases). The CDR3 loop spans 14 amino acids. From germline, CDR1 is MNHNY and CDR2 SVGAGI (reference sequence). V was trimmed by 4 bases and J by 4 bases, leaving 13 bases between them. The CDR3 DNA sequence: TGTGCCAGCAGTTCCCTCGGTGGGGCCACTGAAGCTTTCTTT. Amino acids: CASSSLGGATEAFF.

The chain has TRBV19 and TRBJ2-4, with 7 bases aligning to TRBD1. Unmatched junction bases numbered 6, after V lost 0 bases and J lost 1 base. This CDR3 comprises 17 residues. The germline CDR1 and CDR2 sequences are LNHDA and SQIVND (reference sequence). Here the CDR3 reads CASSIDPGGRAKNIQYF. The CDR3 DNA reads TGTGCCAGTAGTATAGACCCAGGGGGTCGGGCCAAAAACATTCAGTACTTC. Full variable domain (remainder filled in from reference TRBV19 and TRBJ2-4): DGGITQSPKYLFRKEGQNVTLSCEQNLNHDAMYWYRQDPGQGLRLIYYSQIVNDFQKGDIAEGYSVSREKKESFPLTVTSAQKNPTAFYLCASSIDPGGRAKNIQYFGAGTRLSVL.

CDR3 sequence reads: CASSLEGERGYNEQFF. The CDR3 DNA is TGTGCCAGCAGCTTAGAGGGGGAAAGGGGATACAATGAGCAGTTCTTC. The genes are TRBV7-2 and TRBJ2-1; tentative D call: TRBD1 (6 bases). The CDR3 consists of 16 residues. CDR1 is SGHTA and CDR2 is FQGNSA in the germline V gene. Between the trimmed V and J ends, which lost 1 base and 4 bases, there was a span of 14 bases. Complete variable domain (other parts from reference TRBV7-2 and TRBJ2-1): GAGVSQSPSNKVTEKGKDVELRCDPISGHTALYWYRQSLGQGLEFLIYFQGNSAPDKSGLPSDRFSAERTGGSVSTLTIQRTQQEDSAVYLCASSLEGERGYNEQFFGPGTRLTVL.

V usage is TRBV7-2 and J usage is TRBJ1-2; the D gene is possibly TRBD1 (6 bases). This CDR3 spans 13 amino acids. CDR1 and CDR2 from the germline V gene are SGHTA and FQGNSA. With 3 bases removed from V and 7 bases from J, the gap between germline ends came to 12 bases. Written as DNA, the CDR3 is TGTGCCAGCAGCTTCGACAGGAACCCTGGCTACACCTTC. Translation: CASSFDRNPGYTF.

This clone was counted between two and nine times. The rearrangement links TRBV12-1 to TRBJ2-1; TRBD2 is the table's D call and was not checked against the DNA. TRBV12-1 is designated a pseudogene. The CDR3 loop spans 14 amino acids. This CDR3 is CASSSRDYYNEQFF. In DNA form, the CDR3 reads TGTGCCAGCAGCTCACGGGACTATTACAATGAGCAGTTCTTC.

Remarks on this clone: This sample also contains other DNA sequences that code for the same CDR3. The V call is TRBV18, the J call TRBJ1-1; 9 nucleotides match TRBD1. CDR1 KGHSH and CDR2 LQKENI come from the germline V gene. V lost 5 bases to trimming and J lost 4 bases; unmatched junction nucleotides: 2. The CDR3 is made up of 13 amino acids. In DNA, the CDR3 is TGTGCCAGCTCATCGACAGGGGGCACTGAAGCTTTCTTT. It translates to CASSSTGGTEAFF.

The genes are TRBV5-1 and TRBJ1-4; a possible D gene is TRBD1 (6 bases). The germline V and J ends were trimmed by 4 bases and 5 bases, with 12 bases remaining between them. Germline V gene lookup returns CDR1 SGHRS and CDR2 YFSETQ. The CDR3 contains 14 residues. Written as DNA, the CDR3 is TGCGCCAGCAGCCCGGACAGACTGAATGAAAAACTGTTTTTT. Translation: CASSPDRLNEKLFF. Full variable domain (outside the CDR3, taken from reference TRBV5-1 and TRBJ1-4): KAGVTQTPRYLIKTRGQQVTLSCSPISGHRSVSWYQQTPGQGLQFLFEYFSETQRNKGNFPGRFSGRQFSNSRSEMNVSTLELGDSALYLCASSPDRLNEKLFFGSGTQLSVL.

The CDR3 bases are TGTGCCAGCAGTAGAGGGGGCTGGGGGCCCCAGCATTTT. Its translation: CASSRGGWGPQHF. The chain couples TRBV28 to TRBJ1-5; 7 nucleotides align to TRBD1. Germline V gives CDR1 MDHEN, CDR2 SYDVKM. The trim removed 5 bases at V and 9 bases at J, leaving 7 bases unmatched. This CDR3 is 13 amino acids long.

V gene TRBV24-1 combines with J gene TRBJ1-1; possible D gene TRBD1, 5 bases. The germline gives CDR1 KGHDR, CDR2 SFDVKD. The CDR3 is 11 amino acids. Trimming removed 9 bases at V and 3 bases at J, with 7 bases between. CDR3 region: CATAGDTEAFF. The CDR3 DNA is TGTGCCACCGCGGGGGACACTGAAGCTTTCTTT.

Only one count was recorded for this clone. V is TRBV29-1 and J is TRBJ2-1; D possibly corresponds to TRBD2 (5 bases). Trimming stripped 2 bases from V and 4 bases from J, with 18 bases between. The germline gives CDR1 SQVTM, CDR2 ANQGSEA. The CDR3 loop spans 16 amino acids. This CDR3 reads CSVEFGDGGSYNEQFF. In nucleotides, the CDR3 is TGCAGCGTTGAATTTGGAGACGGAGGTAGTTACAATGAGCAGTTCTTC.

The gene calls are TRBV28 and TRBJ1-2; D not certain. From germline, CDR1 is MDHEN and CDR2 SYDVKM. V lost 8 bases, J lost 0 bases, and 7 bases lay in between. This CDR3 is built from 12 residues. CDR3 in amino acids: CASGQANYGYTF. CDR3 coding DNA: TGTGCCAGCGGCCAGGCTAACTATGGCTACACCTTC.

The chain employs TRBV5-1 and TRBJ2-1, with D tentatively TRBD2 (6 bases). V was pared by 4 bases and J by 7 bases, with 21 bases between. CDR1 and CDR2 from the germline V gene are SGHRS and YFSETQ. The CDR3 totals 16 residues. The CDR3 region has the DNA TGCGCCAGCAGCCAGACTAGTTTAGGTGCAGGGAATGAGCAGTTCTTC. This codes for CASSQTSLGAGNEQFF. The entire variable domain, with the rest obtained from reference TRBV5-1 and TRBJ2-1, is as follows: KAGVTQTPRYLIKTRGQQVTLSCSPISGHRSVSWYQQTPGQGLQFLFEYFSETQRNKGNFPGRFSGRQFSNSRSEMNVSTLELGDSALYLCASSQTSLGAGNEQFFGPGTRLTVL.

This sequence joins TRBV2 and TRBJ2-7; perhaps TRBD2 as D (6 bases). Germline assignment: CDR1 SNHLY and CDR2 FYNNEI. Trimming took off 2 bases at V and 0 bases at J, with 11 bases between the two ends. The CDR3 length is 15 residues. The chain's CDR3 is CASSEWASDSYEQYF. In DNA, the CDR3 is TGTGCCAGCAGTGAATGGGCTAGCGACTCCTACGAGCAGTACTTC.

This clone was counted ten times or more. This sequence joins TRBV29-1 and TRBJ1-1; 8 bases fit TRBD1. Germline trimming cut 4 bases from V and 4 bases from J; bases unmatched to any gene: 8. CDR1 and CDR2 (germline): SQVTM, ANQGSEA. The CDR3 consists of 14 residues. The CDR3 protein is CSVAETGVPTEAFF. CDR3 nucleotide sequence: TGCAGCGTTGCAGAGACAGGGGTCCCCACTGAAGCTTTCTTT.

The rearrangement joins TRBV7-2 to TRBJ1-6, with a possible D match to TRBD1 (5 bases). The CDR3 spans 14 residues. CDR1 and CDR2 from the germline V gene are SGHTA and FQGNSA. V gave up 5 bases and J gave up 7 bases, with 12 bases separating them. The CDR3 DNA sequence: TGTGCCAGCAGCGCCCGACAGTACAATTCACCCCTCCACTTT. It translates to CASSARQYNSPLHF.

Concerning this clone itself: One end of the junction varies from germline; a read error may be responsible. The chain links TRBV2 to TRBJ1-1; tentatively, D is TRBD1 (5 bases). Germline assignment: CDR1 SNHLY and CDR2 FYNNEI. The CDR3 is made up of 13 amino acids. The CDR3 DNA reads TGTGCCAGCAGTGAAACGATAGGGGTAAGGTCCCTCTTT. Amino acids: CASSETIGVRSLF.

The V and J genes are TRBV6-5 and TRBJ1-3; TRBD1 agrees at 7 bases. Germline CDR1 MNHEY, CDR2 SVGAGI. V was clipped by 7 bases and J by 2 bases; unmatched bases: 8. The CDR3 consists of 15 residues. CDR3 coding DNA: TGTGCCAGCACCTCCGGAGACAGGGCTGGAAACACCATATATTTT. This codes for CASTSGDRAGNTIYF.

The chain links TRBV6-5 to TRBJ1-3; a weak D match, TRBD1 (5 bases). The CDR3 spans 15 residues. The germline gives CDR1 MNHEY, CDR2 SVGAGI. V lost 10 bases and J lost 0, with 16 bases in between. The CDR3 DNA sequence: TGTGCCATAAAGGCAGGGTCCAACTCTGGAAACACCATATATTTT. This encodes CAIKAGSNSGNTIYF.

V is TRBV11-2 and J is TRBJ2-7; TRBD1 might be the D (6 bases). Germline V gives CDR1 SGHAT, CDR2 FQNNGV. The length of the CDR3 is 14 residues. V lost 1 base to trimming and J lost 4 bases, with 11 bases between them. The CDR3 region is CASSLGTGIYEQYV. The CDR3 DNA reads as TGTGCCAGCAGCTTAGGCACAGGGATATACGAGCAGTACGTC.